The 26 T cell receptor beta chains listed next were all sequenced from one sample in a study of T cell changes during pregnancy in multiple sclerosis. The assay was immunoSEQ multiplex PCR, and TCRdb's table has in-frame clones only and misses some. Of some 40,000 clones detected, 92% appear once; the ten largest clones hold 0.7% to 1%. The source material was CD4+ T cells from peripheral blood mononuclear cells, sampled in the third trimester of pregnancy. These receptors were collected from a female donor with multiple sclerosis, enrolled in a pregnancy study.

As DNA, the CDR3 is TGTGCCAGCAGCGTAGGTCCAGAGACAAAAACAGAGACCCAGTACTTC. It translates to CASSVGPETKTETQYF. This sequence joins TRBV9 and TRBJ2-5; D is unresolved. V lost 0 bases to trimming and J lost 4 bases, with 16 bases between them. This CDR3 contains 16 residues. Germline loops: CDR1 SGDLS, CDR2 YYNGEE.

This sequence joins TRBV4-1 and TRBJ1-2; the match to TRBD1 covers 9 bases. Trimming removed 6 bases from V and 6 bases from J; junction bases left unmatched: 11. This CDR3 has 15 residues. Germline V gene data show CDR1 as MGHRA and CDR2 as YSYEKL. The CDR3, as DNA: TGCGCCAGCAGACCGACAGGGGGGCGTTATGATGGCTACACCTTC. Its protein is CASRPTGGRYDGYTF.

V and J are TRBV7-6 and TRBJ2-1, with 7 bases fitting TRBD1. With 8 bases clipped from V and 3 bases from J, the junction kept 7 bases outside the gene matches. This CDR3 has 14 residues. Germline CDR1 SGHVS, CDR2 FNYEAQ. CDR3 loop: CASSRDSLYNEQFF. As DNA, the CDR3 is TGTGCCAGCTCTCGGGACAGCCTCTACAATGAGCAGTTCTTC.

This clone has a single count. The genes are TRBV4-1 and TRBJ2-3; D is unresolved. The V gene's germline CDR1 is MGHRA and CDR2 YSYEKL. The CDR3 loop spans 16 amino acids. V lost 4 bases to trimming and J lost 3 bases, with 17 bases between them. The CDR3 region has the DNA TGCGCCAGCAGCCCGACCACGGCGGCCCGGACAGATACGCAGTATTTT. It yields the protein CASSPTTAARTDTQYF.

V and J are TRBV19 and TRBJ1-1; TRBD1 matches 8 bases. CDR1 LNHDA and CDR2 SQIVND come from the germline V gene (reference sequence). This CDR3 is 16 amino acids long. Losses at the gene ends were 0 bases for V and 5 bases for J; bases not matched to a gene: 8. The CDR3 DNA is TGTGCCAGTAGTATAGATCGTTCCAGGGGGCTGACTGAAGCTTTCTTT. Amino acids: CASSIDRSRGLTEAFF.

The CDR3: CASSQWLQETQYF. The CDR3 region has the DNA TGCGCCAGCAGCCAATGGCTCCAAGAGACCCAGTACTTC. V and J are TRBV4-1 and TRBJ2-5, with D unresolved. V lost 2 bases and J 1 base, leaving 5 bases between the germline ends. The CDR3 is 13 amino acids. CDR1 MGHRA and CDR2 YSYEKL come from the germline V gene.

This rearrangement joins TRBV4-1 to TRBJ1-2; D perhaps matches TRBD1 (6 bases). This CDR3 spans 13 amino acids. Germline V lookup: CDR1 MGHRA, CDR2 YSYEKL. Deletions cut 4 bases from V and 4 bases from J, with 10 bases between. This chain's CDR3 is CASSPDRSYGYTF. For the CDR3, the DNA is TGCGCCAGCAGCCCTGACAGGTCCTATGGCTACACCTTC.

The rearrangement uses TRBV2 and TRBJ2-1, with 8 bases matching TRBD1. This CDR3 is built from 18 residues. Trimming removed 4 bases from V and 1 base from J; junction bases left unmatched: 12. Germline V gene lookup returns CDR1 SNHLY and CDR2 FYNNEI. The CDR3, as DNA: TGTGCCAGCAGTGGCGGGACAGGTCGTCGATGGTCCTACAATGAGCAGTTCTTC. It specifies CASSGGTGRRWSYNEQFF.

The chain joins TRBV15 to TRBJ2-1, with 7 bases matching TRBD2. V shed 1 base and J 8 bases; nucleotides not matched to a gene: 5. Germline CDR1 reads LNHNV; CDR2 reads YYDKDF (reference sequence). The CDR3 extends over 14 amino acids. In nucleotides, the CDR3 is TGTGCCACCAGCAGAGGAAATCGGGGGGATGAGCAGTTCTTC. It translates to CATSRGNRGDEQFF.

The chain joins TRBV21-1 to TRBJ1-1; the D call TRBD1 from the table was never checked on the DNA. TRBV21-1 has pseudogene status. CDR3 size: 15 residues. CDR3 DNA sequence: TGTGCCAGCAGCGGACAGGGGAGTATAGACACTGAAGCTTTCTTT. Protein product: CASSGQGSIDTEAFF.

This chain connects TRBV10-3 to TRBJ1-1, with D tentatively TRBD1 (6 bases). The CDR3 runs to 12 residues. Trimming shortened V by 9 bases and J by 6 bases, and 14 bases separated the two germline ends. Germline V gives CDR1 ENHRY, CDR2 SYGVKD. DNA of the CDR3: TGTGCCATTAAACAGGGCACGGCTGAAGCTTTCTTT. It yields the protein CAIKQGTAEAFF.

A single count supports this clone. The V and J genes are TRBV6-1 and TRBJ1-5; TRBD1 is a possible D gene (5 bases). Germline assignment: CDR1 MNHNS and CDR2 SASEGT. Deletions cut 0 bases from V and 7 bases from J, with 19 bases between. The CDR3 runs to 17 residues. CDR3 in amino acids: CASSEALAREGRQPQHF. CDR3 in DNA: TGTGCCAGCAGTGAAGCTTTGGCCAGGGAGGGTCGGCAGCCCCAGCATTTT.

The chain carries TRBV28 and TRBJ1-1; D is possibly TRBD1 (6 bases). This CDR3 is built from 14 residues. V lost 3 bases to trimming and J lost 1 base, with 9 bases between them. CDR1 is MDHEN and CDR2 is SYDVKM in the germline V gene. This CDR3 is CASSLAQGNTEAFF. The CDR3 bases are TGTGCCAGCAGTTTGGCACAGGGGAACACTGAAGCTTTCTTT.

This chain uses TRBV30 with TRBJ2-3; TRBD2 agrees at 14 bases. The CDR3 has 13 residues. J lost 5 bases, V lost 5 bases, and 0 bases had no gene match. In germline, CDR1 is GTSNPN, CDR2 SVGIG (reference sequence). CDR3 DNA: TGTGCCTGGGGGACTAGCGGGGGAGATACGCAGTATTTT. Encoded protein: CAWGTSGGDTQYF.

V is TRBV7-2 and J is TRBJ2-5, with TRBD1 identical over 7 bases. Per germline, CDR1 SGHTA and CDR2 FQGNSA. The CDR3 contains 15 residues. Trimming at V came to 2 bases and at J to 2 bases, leaving 5 bases not matched to a gene. The DNA for the CDR3 is TGTGCCAGCAGCTTAACAGGGGCCCCACAAGAGACCCAGTACTTC. Protein product: CASSLTGAPQETQYF.

This chain joins TRBV6-4 and TRBJ1-2; perhaps TRBD1 as D (6 bases). CDR3 length: 13 amino acids. Germline-derived CDR1 and CDR2 are MRHNA and SNTAGT. The V gene lost 10 bases and the J gene lost 8 bases, with 20 bases spanning the gap. CDR3 residues: CAILRGGSRGYTF. Written as DNA, the CDR3 is TGTGCCATCTTGAGGGGGGGGAGTAGGGGCTACACCTTC.

The rearrangement uses TRBV7-9 and TRBJ2-1, with TRBD2 as a possible D gene (5 bases). The V gene lost 0 bases and the J gene lost 4 bases, with 13 bases spanning the gap. The CDR3 is 16 residues long. Germline CDR1 reads SEHNR; CDR2 reads FQNEAQ (reference sequence). The CDR3 sequence is CASSLAGALGYNEQFF. The CDR3 coding sequence is TGTGCCAGCAGCTTAGCGGGAGCCTTGGGGTACAATGAGCAGTTCTTC.

The sample holds a few counts of this clone. The rearrangement links TRBV19 to TRBJ1-5; D is unclear. CDR3 length equals 16 residues. Germline CDR1 is LNHDA and CDR2 is SQIVND (reference sequence). Trimming stripped 2 bases from V and 7 bases from J, with 18 bases between. In DNA form, the CDR3 reads TGTGCCAGTAGTATATCCGGGCCGCGGGCGATACAGCCCCAGCATTTT. This translates into CASSISGPRAIQPQHF.

Comment on this clone: The junction shows a germline mismatch at one end, possibly a read error. Other DNA sequences in this sample translate to the same CDR3. The rearrangement links TRBV18 to TRBJ1-5, with D possibly being TRBD1 (6 bases). From germline, CDR1 is KGHSH and CDR2 LQKENI. The CDR3 is made up of 14 amino acids. CDR3 coding DNA: TGTGCCAGCTCCCCACAGGGAGCGGATCAGCCCCAGCATTTT. Protein product: CASSPQGADQPQHF.

The chain employs TRBV28 and TRBJ1-4, with 9 bases lining up with TRBD1. The V gene end was trimmed by 11 bases and the J gene end by 5 bases; junction bases not matched to a gene: 3. This CDR3 comprises 12 residues. Germline CDR1 MDHEN, CDR2 SYDVKM. This CDR3 reads CASGTGNEKLFF. Written as DNA, the CDR3 is TGTGCCTCCGGGACAGGGAATGAAAAACTGTTTTTT.

The rearrangement joins TRBV7-2 to TRBJ2-2; 12 bases align to TRBD2. Losses at the gene ends were 4 bases for V and 6 bases for J; bases not matched to a gene: 3. Germline V lookup: CDR1 SGHTA, CDR2 FQGNSA. This CDR3 is 15 amino acids long. The CDR3 region has the DNA TGTGCCAGCAGCTACGGACTAGCGGGATCCGGGGAGCTGTTTTTT. Protein product: CASSYGLAGSGELFF.

The J gene is TRBJ2-5, the V gene TRBV5-1, with 10 positions matching TRBD2. The end of the DNA fits TRBJ2-7 better, so the J call may be wrong. This CDR3 comprises 15 residues. From germline, CDR1 is SGHRS and CDR2 YFSETQ. CDR3 sequence reads: CASSSLGSGGYEQYF. The DNA of the CDR3 is TGCGCCAGCAGCTCCCTGGGTAGCGGGGGGTACGAGCAGTACTTC.

This chain joins TRBV6-5 and TRBJ1-1; tentatively, D is TRBD1 (6 bases). The length of the CDR3 is 16 residues. Germline V gene sequence: CDR1 MNHEY, CDR2 SVGAGI. The V gene lost 1 base and the J gene lost 5 bases, with 17 bases spanning the gap. In DNA, the CDR3 is TGTGCCAGCAGTTACTTGACGGGCAGGGGAGGGACTGAAGCTTTCTTT. Encoded protein: CASSYLTGRGGTEAFF.

The rearrangement joins TRBV30 to TRBJ1-4; D is unclear. CDR1 is GTSNPN, CDR2 SVGIG, per germline (reference sequence). Trimming cost V 1 base and J 3 bases, with 3 bases left between them. This CDR3 spans 12 amino acids. The CDR3 DNA sequence: TGTGCCTGGAGTGCCGCTAATGAAAAACTGTTTTTT. Encoded protein: CAWSAANEKLFF.

CDR3 nucleotides: TGCGCCAGCAGCTTGGGGTTACTAGCGGGAGTCTACGAGCAGTACTTC. It yields the protein CASSLGLLAGVYEQYF. The V and J genes are TRBV5-1 and TRBJ2-7, with 11 bases identical to TRBD2. Germline V gene sequence: CDR1 SGHRS, CDR2 YFSETQ. V lost 0 bases to trimming and J lost 3 bases; unmatched junction nucleotides: 5. The CDR3 totals 16 residues. The variable domain in full, completed from reference TRBV5-1 and TRBJ2-7, reads KAGVTQTPRYLIKTRGQQVTLSCSPISGHRSVSWYQQTPGQGLQFLFEYFSETQRNKGNFPGRFSGRQFSNSRSEMNVSTLELGDSALYLCASSLGLLAGVYEQYFGPGTRLTVT.

The rearrangement uses TRBV6-5 and TRBJ2-3; possible D gene TRBD2, 5 bases. CDR1 and CDR2 from the germline V gene are MNHEY and SVGAGI. This CDR3 has 13 amino acids. Deletions cut 10 bases from V and 5 bases from J, with 16 bases between. The DNA for the CDR3 is TGTGCCACCAAGCGTCCCGGAGGAGATACGCAGTATTTT. Translated, it gives CATKRPGGDTQYF.